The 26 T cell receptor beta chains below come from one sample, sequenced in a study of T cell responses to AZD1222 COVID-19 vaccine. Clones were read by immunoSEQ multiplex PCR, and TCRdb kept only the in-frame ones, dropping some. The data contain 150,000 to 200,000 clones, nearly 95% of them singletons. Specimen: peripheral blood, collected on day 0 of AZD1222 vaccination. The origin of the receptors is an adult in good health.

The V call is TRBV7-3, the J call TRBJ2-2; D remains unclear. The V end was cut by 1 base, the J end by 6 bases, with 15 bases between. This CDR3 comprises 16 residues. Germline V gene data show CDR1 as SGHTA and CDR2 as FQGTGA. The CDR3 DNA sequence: TGTGCCAGCAGCTTAATGTCGGCCGTTAGTGCCGGGGAGCTGTTTTTT. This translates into CASSLMSAVSAGELFF. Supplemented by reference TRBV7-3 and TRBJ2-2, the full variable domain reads GAGVSQTPSNKVTEKGKYVELRCDPISGHTALYWYRQSLGQGPEFLIYFQGTGAADDSGLPNDRFFAVRPEGSVSTLKIQRTERGDSAVYLCASSLMSAVSAGELFFGEGSRLTVL.

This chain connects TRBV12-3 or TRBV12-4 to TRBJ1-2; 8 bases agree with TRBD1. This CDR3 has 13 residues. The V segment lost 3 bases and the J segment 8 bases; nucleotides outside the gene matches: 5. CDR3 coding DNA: TGTGCCAGCAGTTTCAGGCAGGGGGCAGGCTACACCTTC. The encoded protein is CASSFRQGAGYTF.

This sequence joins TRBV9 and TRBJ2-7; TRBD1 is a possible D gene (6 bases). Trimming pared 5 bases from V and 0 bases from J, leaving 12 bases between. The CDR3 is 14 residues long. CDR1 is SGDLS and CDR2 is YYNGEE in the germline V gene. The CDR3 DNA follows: TGTGCCAGCAGTGAACAGGGATCCTCCTACGAGCAGTACTTC. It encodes CASSEQGSSYEQYF.

Here the CDR3 DNA reads TGCGCCAGCAGCTCAGACCAGGGAGTCAGCAGCACCGGGGAGCTGTTTTTT. Its translation: CASSSDQGVSSTGELFF. The chain has TRBV5-1 and TRBJ2-2, with D possibly called TRBD1 or TRBD2 (5 bases each). The CDR3 totals 17 residues. Trimming left V 3 bases short and J 4 bases short, with 19 bases between. CDR1 and CDR2 (germline): SGHRS, YFSETQ.

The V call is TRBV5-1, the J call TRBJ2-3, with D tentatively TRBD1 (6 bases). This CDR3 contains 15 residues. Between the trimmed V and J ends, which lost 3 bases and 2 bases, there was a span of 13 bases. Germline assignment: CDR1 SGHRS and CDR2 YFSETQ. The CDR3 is CASSWGQINTDTQYF. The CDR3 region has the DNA TGCGCCAGCAGCTGGGGACAAATTAACACAGATACGCAGTATTTT.

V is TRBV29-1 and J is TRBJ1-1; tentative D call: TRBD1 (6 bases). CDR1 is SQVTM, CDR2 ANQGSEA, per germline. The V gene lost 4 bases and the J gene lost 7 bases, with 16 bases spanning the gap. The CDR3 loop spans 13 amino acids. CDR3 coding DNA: TGCAGCGTTGGATTACACAGGGCGGATGAAGCTTTCTTT. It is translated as CSVGLHRADEAFF.

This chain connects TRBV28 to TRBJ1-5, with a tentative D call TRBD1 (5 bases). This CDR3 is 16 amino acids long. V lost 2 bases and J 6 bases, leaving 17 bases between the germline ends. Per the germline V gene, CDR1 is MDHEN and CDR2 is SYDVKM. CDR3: CASSLGGEGRSQPQHF. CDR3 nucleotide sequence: TGTGCCAGCAGTTTAGGGGGGGAAGGCAGGTCTCAGCCCCAGCATTTT.

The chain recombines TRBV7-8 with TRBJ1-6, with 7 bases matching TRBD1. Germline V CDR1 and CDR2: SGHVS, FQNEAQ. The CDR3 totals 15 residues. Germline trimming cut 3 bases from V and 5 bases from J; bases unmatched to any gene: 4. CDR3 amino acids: CASSFGTADNSPLHF. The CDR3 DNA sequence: TGTGCCAGCAGCTTCGGGACAGCTGATAATTCACCCCTCCACTTT. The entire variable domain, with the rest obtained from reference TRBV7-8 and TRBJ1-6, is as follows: GAGVSQSPRYKVAKRGQDVALRCDPISGHVSLFWYQQALGQGPEFLTYFQNEAQLDKSGLPSDRFFAERPEGSVSTLKIQRTQQEDSAVYLCASSFGTADNSPLHFGNGTRLTVT.

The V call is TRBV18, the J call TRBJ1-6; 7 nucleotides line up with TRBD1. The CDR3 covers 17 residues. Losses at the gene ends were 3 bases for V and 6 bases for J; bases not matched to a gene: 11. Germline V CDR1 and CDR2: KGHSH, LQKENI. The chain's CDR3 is CASSPGINGQVNSPLHF. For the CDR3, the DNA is TGTGCCAGCTCACCCGGTATCAACGGACAGGTTAATTCACCCCTCCACTTT.

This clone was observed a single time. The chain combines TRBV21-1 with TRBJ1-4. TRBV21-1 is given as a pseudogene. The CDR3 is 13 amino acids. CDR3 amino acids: CASNKGVNEKLFF. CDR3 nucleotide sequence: TGTGCCAGCAACAAAGGGGTTAATGAAAAACTGTTTTTT.

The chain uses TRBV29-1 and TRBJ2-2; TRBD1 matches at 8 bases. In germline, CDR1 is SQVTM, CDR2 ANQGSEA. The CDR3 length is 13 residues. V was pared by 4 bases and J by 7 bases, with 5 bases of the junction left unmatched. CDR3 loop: CSVGRQGHGELFF. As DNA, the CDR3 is TGCAGCGTTGGGAGACAGGGGCACGGGGAGCTGTTTTTT.

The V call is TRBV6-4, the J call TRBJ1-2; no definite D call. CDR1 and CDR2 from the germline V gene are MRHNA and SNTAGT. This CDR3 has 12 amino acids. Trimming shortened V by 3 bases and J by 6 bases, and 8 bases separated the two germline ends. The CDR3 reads CASSDFGDGYTF. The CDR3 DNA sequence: TGTGCCAGCAGTGATTTCGGGGATGGCTACACCTTC.

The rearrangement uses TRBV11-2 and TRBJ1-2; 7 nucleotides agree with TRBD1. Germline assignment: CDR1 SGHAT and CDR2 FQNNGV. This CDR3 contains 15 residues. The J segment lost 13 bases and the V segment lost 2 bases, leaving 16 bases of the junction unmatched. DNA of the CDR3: TGTGCCAGCAGCTTAAATCCCGGGACAGCCCCTTCCCTCACCTTC. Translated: CASSLNPGTAPSLTF.

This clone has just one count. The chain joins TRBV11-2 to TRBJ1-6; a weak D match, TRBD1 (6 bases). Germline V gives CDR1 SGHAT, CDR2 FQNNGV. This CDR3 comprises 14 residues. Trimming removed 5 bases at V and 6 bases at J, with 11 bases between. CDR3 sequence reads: CASSITRGNSPLHF. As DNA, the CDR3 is TGTGCCAGCAGCATTACCAGGGGTAATTCACCCCTCCACTTT.

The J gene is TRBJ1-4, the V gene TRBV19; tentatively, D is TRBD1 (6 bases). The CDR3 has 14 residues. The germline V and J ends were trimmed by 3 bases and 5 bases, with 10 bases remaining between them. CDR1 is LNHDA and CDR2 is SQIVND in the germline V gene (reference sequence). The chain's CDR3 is CASSMQGPNEKLFF. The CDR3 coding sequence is TGTGCCAGTAGTATGCAGGGGCCGAATGAAAAACTGTTTTTT. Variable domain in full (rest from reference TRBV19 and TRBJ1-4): DGGITQSPKYLFRKEGQNVTLSCEQNLNHDAMYWYRQDPGQGLRLIYYSQIVNDFQKGDIAEGYSVSREKKESFPLTVTSAQKNPTAFYLCASSMQGPNEKLFFGSGTQLSVL.

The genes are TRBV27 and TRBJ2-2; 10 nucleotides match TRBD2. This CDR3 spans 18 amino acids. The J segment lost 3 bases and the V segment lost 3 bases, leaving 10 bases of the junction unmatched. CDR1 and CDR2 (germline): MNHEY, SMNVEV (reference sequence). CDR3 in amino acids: CASSFPSGGAWDTGELFF. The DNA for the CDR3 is TGTGCCAGCAGTTTCCCAAGCGGGGGGGCCTGGGACACCGGGGAGCTGTTTTTT.

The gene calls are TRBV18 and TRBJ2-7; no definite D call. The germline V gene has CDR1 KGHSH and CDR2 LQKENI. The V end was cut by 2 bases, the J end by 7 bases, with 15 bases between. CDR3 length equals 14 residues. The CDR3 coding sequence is TGTGCCAGCTCACCAGGCCAGGATGGTAGGGAGCAGTACTTC. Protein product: CASSPGQDGREQYF.

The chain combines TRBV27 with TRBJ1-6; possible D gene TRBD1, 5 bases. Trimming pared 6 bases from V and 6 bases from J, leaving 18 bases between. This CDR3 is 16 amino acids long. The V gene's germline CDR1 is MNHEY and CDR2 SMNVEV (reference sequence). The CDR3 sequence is CASSPRGSLTNSPLHF. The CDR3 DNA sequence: TGTGCCAGCAGCCCGAGGGGCAGCCTAACTAATTCACCCCTCCACTTT.

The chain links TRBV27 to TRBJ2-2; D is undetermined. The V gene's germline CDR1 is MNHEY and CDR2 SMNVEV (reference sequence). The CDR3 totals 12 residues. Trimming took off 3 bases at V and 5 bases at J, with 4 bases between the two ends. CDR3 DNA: TGTGCCAGCAGTTTGGTGACCGGGGAGCTGTTTTTT. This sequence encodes CASSLVTGELFF.

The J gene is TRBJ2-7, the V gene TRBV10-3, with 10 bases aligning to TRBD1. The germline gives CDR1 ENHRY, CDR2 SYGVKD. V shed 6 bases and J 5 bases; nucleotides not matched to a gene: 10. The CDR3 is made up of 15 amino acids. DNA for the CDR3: TGTGCCATCAGAAGGGGGGGACAGGGGATGAACGAGCAGTACTTC. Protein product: CAIRRGGQGMNEQYF.

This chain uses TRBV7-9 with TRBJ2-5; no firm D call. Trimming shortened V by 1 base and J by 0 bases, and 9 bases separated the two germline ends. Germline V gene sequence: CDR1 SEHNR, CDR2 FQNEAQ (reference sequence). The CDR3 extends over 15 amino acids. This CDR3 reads CASSLGSGHQETQYF. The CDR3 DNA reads TGTGCCAGCAGCTTAGGGTCCGGTCACCAAGAGACCCAGTACTTC.

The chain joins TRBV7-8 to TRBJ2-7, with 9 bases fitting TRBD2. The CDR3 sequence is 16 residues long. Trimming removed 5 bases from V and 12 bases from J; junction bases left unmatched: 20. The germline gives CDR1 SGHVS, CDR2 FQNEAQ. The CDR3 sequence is CASSPNRGLQREVLYF. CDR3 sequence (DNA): TGTGCCAGCAGCCCTAACAGGGGTCTCCAGCGGGAGGTTCTGTACTTC. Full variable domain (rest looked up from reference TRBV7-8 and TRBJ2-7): GAGVSQSPRYKVAKRGQDVALRCDPISGHVSLFWYQQALGQGPEFLTYFQNEAQLDKSGLPSDRFFAERPEGSVSTLKIQRTQQEDSAVYLCASSPNRGLQREVLYFGPGTRLTVT.

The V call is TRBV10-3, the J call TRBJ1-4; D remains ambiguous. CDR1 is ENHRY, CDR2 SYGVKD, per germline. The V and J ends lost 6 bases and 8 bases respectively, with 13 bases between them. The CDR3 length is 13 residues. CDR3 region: CAIRGREAEKLFF. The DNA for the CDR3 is TGTGCCATCAGGGGGAGGGAGGCAGAAAAACTGTTTTTT.

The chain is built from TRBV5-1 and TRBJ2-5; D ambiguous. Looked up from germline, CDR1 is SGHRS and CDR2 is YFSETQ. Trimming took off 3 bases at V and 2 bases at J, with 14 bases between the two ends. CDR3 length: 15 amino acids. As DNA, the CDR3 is TGCGCCAGCAGCTCCCCAGAGATCGAACAAGAGACCCAGTACTTC. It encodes CASSSPEIEQETQYF.

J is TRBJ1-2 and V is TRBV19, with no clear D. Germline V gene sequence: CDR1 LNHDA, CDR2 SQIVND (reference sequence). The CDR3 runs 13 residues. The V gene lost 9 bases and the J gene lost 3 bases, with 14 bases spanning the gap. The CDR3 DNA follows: TGTGCCAGCTATGGACCTAACTACTATGGCTACACCTTC. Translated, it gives CASYGPNYYGYTF.

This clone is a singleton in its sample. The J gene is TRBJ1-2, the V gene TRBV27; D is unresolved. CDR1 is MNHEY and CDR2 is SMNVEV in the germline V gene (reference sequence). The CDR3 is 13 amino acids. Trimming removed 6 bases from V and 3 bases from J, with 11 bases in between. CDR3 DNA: TGTGCCAGCAGGATGGGCGGCCACTATGGCTACACCTTC. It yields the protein CASRMGGHYGYTF.